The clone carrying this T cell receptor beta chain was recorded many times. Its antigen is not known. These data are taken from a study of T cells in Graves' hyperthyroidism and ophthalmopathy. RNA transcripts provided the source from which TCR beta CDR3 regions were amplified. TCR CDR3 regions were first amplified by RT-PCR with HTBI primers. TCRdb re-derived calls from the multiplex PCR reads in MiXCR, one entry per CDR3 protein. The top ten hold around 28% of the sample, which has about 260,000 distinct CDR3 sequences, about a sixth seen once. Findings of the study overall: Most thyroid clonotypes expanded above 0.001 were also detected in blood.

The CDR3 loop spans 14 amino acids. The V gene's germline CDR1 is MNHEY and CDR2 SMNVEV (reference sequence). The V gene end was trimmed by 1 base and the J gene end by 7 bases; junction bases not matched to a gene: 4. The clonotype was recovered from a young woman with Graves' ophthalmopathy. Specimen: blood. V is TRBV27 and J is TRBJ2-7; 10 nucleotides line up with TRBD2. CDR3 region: CASSLYSGGREQYF. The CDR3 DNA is TGTGCCAGCAGTTTATATAGCGGGGGGCGGGAGCAGTACTTC.